The entry that follows covers one T cell receptor beta chain sequence. This sample was taken from a study of blood T cell repertoires in COVID-19. Study at large: Italy, Spain and the United States were the sources of the convalescent and acute COVID-19 samples. PBMCs, B-cell-depleted T cells, or T cells were the source of the cDNA or gDNA that made up the material.

As processed by the authors: Nucleated cell counts were estimated from reference gene primer amplification. The table came from immunoSEQ multiplex PCR; TCRdb's copy has only in-frame clones and leaves some out. Clonal size and the V and J genes are those of that table, whereas D and trimming came from the DNA. The sample carries more than 150,000 clones, roughly 84% recorded once. V lost 6 bases, J lost 5 bases, and 11 bases stayed unmatched. The CDR3 is made up of 15 amino acids. Germline CDR1 is SGHAT and CDR2 is FQDESV (reference sequence). This receptor was identified in a man between 18 and 35 years old with active or convalescent COVID-19. Sequencing was performed on peripheral blood. The V and J genes are TRBV11-1 and TRBJ2-3, with 7 nucleotides matching TRBD1. The CDR3 protein is CASRRTGGSVDTQYF. CDR3 DNA: TGTGCCAGCAGGAGGACAGGCGGATCGGTAGATACGCAGTATTTT.